The present entry profiles one T cell receptor (beta chain) with its context. The germline gives CDR1 LGHDT, CDR2 YNNKEL (reference sequence). Trimming at V came to 4 bases and at J to 5 bases, leaving 8 bases not matched to a gene. The CDR3 loop spans 15 amino acids. The entry originates in a study of blood T cell repertoires in COVID-19. TCRdb's copy holds only in-frame clones and misses some; the assay was immunoSEQ multiplex PCR. The sample carries under 55,000 clones, 84% recorded once. The sequencing sample was made of peripheral blood. This receptor was obtained from a man aged 50 to 60 with acute or convalescent COVID-19. The chain recombines TRBV3-1 (or the pseudogene TRBV3-2) with TRBJ1-1; 9 positions agree with TRBD1. CDR3 region: CASSPGGTGSTEAFF. The CDR3 nucleotides read TGTGCCAGCAGCCCCGGGGGGACAGGGTCAACTGAAGCTTTCTTT.